Listed below are T cell receptor beta chains from one sample, sequenced in a study of shared clonotypes between healthy human individuals. Assay: immunoSEQ multiplex PCR; the TCRdb copy retains only in-frame clones and omits some. This table has some 2,500,000 clones, roughly 92% appearing once. Source material: naive CD4+ T cells from PBMCs. These receptors all come from a man aged 18 to 29 in good health. Some clones in this sample may be carry-over from other donors' samples. CDR3s include the opening cysteine and the closing phenylalanine or tryptophan. Fields, in order: CDR3 length, V gene, J gene, CDR3 protein.

>13|TRBV11-2|TRBJ1-1
CASSLTGDTEAFF
>14|TRBV5-8|TRBJ1-1
CASSLAVRNTEAFF
>15|TRBV6-1|TRBJ2-7
CASSEVAETSYEQYF
>15|TRBV5-1|TRBJ2-4
CASSPLGGAKNIQYF
>19|TRBV2|TRBJ1-5
CASVIRILGNVQSNQPQHF
>14|TRBV4-1|TRBJ1-1
CASSQGPGQGDTFF
>14|TRBV9|TRBJ1-1
CASSVGVEGTEAFF
>15|TRBV30|TRBJ2-5
CAWSVRRPPQETQYF
>14|TRBV4-1|TRBJ2-3
CASSSRQTTDTQYF
>16|TRBV7-9|TRBJ1-1
CASSFRGVVMNTEAFF
>14|TRBV13|TRBJ1-2
CASTLAGGGYGYTF
>13|TRBV15|TRBJ1-1
CATSRDLSTEAFF
>15|TRBV4-3|TRBJ2-5
CASSQEIAVQETQYF
>14|TRBV5-1|TRBJ1-1
CASSPSRGNTEAFF
>13|TRBV18|TRBJ1-1
CASSPEGRTEAFF